The 15 T cell receptor beta chains in this list originate from one sample, sequenced in a study of human T cells and chemical hapten exposure (dated by TCRdb to the early 2020s). Library prep was done by RACE. Sequencing relied on a NextSeq 500. TCRdb reprocessed the public reads (quality trimming at Q25 with fastp, clone calling with MiXCR) and kept in-frame beta chains. Identical CDR3 proteins give one entry, which carries the most common genes and DNA. The sample table lists 300,000 to 450,000 distinct CDR3 sequences, approximately 5.8% of them with a count of one. The biggest ten clones account for about 7.7% of the sample. Read against the paper, the sample's time point label means: pre-sensitization, week 0. The treatment or condition label, as the study defines it: therapeutic diphenylcyclopropenone sensitization with weekly scalp DPC. Material: whole blood, obtained in connection with sensitization to the hapten diphenylcyclopropenone (DPC). The source of these receptors is a young woman with alopecia areata. Some clones in this sample may be carry-over from other donors' samples.

This clonotype was picked up a small number of times. The chain is built from TRBV10-3 and TRBJ1-2, with D uncertain. The CDR3 runs 11 residues. Germline V gene lookup returns CDR1 ENHRY and CDR2 SYGVKD. Trimming removed 5 bases at V and 8 bases at J, with 9 bases between. DNA of the CDR3: TGTGCCATCAGTCCCTCCAACGGCTACACCTTC. Its translation is CAISPSNGYTF.

This clonotype was found a few times. DNA of the CDR3: TGTGCCAGCAGCTTGAATTGGGGTGGCAATCAGCCCCAGCATTTT. Its protein is CASSLNWGGNQPQHF. V is TRBV5-6 and J is TRBJ1-5, with unresolved D. Trimming took 1 base from V and 2 from J, leaving 10 bases between them. Germline lookup yields CDR1 SGHDT and CDR2 YYEEEE. The CDR3 is made up of 15 amino acids. Filled out from reference TRBV5-6 and TRBJ1-5, the complete variable domain reads DAGVTQSPTHLIKTRGQQVTLRCSPKSGHDTVSWYQQALGQGPQFIFQYYEEEERQRGNFPDRFSGHQFPNYSSELNVNALLLGDSALYLCASSLNWGGNQPQHFGDGTRLSIL.

This clonotype was recorded a few times. The CDR3 protein is CASSPGGGEAFF. CDR3 DNA sequence: TGTGCCAGCAGCCCGGGCGGGGGTGAAGCTTTCTTT. The chain carries TRBV5-6 and TRBJ1-1, with D possibly TRBD1 on 5 matching bases. CDR1 SGHDT and CDR2 YYEEEE come from the germline V gene. The CDR3 is made up of 12 amino acids. V lost 4 bases and J lost 7, with 11 bases in between.

The V call is TRBV20-1, the J call TRBJ2-1; 7 positions agree with TRBD1. The trim removed 5 bases at V and 5 bases at J, leaving 9 bases unmatched. CDR3 size: 14 residues. CDR1 and CDR2 from the germline V gene are DFQATT and SNEGSKA (reference sequence). CDR3 nucleotide sequence: TGCAGTGCTGACCCCTCAGGGGGAAACAATGAGCAGTTCTTC. Protein: CSADPSGGNNEQFF.

In this sample, this clonotype turned up a few times. V gene TRBV12-3 or TRBV12-4 combines with J gene TRBJ1-5, with D possibly TRBD1 on 6 matching bases. With 5 bases removed from V and 7 bases from J, the gap between germline ends came to 15 bases. CDR3 length: 14 residues. The DNA of the CDR3 is TGTGCCAGCAGTGTACAGGGACAAGGACAGCCCCAGCATTTT. This gives the protein CASSVQGQGQPQHF.

The chain employs TRBV14 and TRBJ2-7; the D is unclear. The CDR3 runs to 13 residues. V shed 0 bases and J shed 12 bases, with 15 bases lying between them. The germline gives CDR1 SGHDN, CDR2 FVKESK. CDR3 nucleotide sequence: TGTGCCAGCAGCCAAGATTTGGCCACCTGGAGGTACTTC. The encoded protein is CASSQDLATWRYF.

The chain combines TRBV3-1 with TRBJ2-7; the D gene is possibly TRBD1 (6 bases). CDR1 and CDR2 from the germline V gene are LGHDT and YNNKEL (reference sequence). V lost 8 bases and J 0 bases, leaving 11 bases between the germline ends. There are 13 residues in the CDR3. The CDR3 is CASGWGHSYEQYF. In nucleotides, the CDR3 is TGTGCCAGCGGTTGGGGACACTCCTACGAGCAGTACTTC.

Remarks on this clonotype: A junction end diverges from the germline sequence, so it may reflect a read error. J is TRBJ2-2 and V is TRBV6-4; D call uncertain. The CDR3 has 13 amino acids. Germline CDR1 and CDR2: MRHNA and SNTAGT. CDR3 nucleotide sequence: TGTGCCAGCAGTGATCCGAACGCCGGGGAGCTGTTTTTT. Translating it yields CASSDPNAGELFF.

This clonotype has only a few counts. The chain employs TRBV6-2 or TRBV6-3 and TRBJ1-5; D gene uncertain. Germline CDR1 MNHEY, CDR2 SVGEGT. The CDR3 contains 14 residues. V lost 2 bases and J 1 base, leaving 6 bases between the germline ends. DNA for the CDR3: TGTGCCAGCAGTTACGCAGACAGCAATCAGCCCCAGCATTTT. Translated, it gives CASSYADSNQPQHF.

This clonotype has a handful of counts. The CDR3 DNA follows: TGCAGTGCTAGCTCTGCGGGGACTTCCTACAATGAGCAGTTCTTC. Translated, it gives CSASSAGTSYNEQFF. The rearrangement joins TRBV20-1 to TRBJ2-1; TRBD2 is a possible D gene (6 bases). Looked up from germline, CDR1 is DFQATT and CDR2 is SNEGSKA (reference sequence). This CDR3 contains 15 residues. The V end was cut by 3 bases, the J end by 1 base, with 13 bases between.

The chain combines TRBV6-5 with TRBJ1-3, with D unresolved. The germline V gene encodes CDR1 MNHEY and CDR2 SVGAGI. CDR3 length equals 15 residues. V lost 0 bases to trimming and J lost 2 bases, with 8 bases between them. The CDR3 loop is CASSYSRLTGNTIYF. In DNA, the CDR3 is TGTGCCAGCAGTTACTCGAGGCTGACTGGAAACACCATATATTTT.

This clonotype was recorded at least ten times. The chain joins TRBV6-5 to TRBJ2-3; TRBD1 or TRBD2 may be the D gene (5 bases each). The CDR3 has 15 residues. V lost 2 bases and J 2 bases, leaving 11 bases between the germline ends. Germline loops: CDR1 MNHEY, CDR2 SVGAGI. The CDR3 nucleotides are TGTGCCAGCAGTTACGGGGACGCACTCACAGATACGCAGTATTTT. Its protein is CASSYGDALTDTQYF.

In this sample, this clonotype turned up a few times. The chain carries TRBV28 and TRBJ2-3; 12 nucleotides align to TRBD2. The CDR3 has 15 amino acids. Germline CDR1 and CDR2: MDHEN and SYDVKM. V shed 6 bases and J 2 bases; nucleotides not matched to a gene: 3. CDR3 DNA: TGTGCCAGCAGCCCTAGCGGGGGGGTCACAGATACGCAGTATTTT. This codes for CASSPSGGVTDTQYF.

This clonotype showed up just once. J is TRBJ2-5 and V is TRBV20-1; 8 bases align to TRBD1. Unmatched junction bases numbered 10, after V lost 4 bases and J lost 6 bases. Germline values: CDR1 DFQATT, CDR2 SNEGSKA (reference sequence). The CDR3 totals 14 residues. CDR3 protein: CSAIFIRGLKTQYF. The CDR3 DNA reads as TGCAGTGCTATTTTTATCAGGGGGCTGAAGACCCAGTACTTC.

The chain is built from TRBV4-3 and TRBJ2-7; tentatively, D is TRBD2 (5 bases). This CDR3 region has 17 residues. Germline CDR1 and CDR2: LGHNA and YSLEER. The V and J ends lost 1 base and 1 base respectively, with 17 bases between them. The CDR3 nucleotides read TGCGCCAGCAGCCAAGGGTGGGCCGGACGGGATTCCTACGAGCAGTACTTC. Translation gives CASSQGWAGRDSYEQYF.